This T cell receptor beta chain was identified in a study of early T cells in non-severe SARS-CoV-2 infection. Study background: Sequencing input comprised bulk RNA from unsorted whole blood; chain pairing was not available.

Looked up from germline, CDR1 is LNHNV and CDR2 is YYDKDF (reference sequence). The junction had 9 bases not matched to a gene; V was cut back by 3 bases and J by 8 bases. The CDR3 is made up of 15 amino acids. Individual cDNA molecules received unique molecular identifiers during library preparation. TCRdb independently ran MiXCR on the 5' RACE reads; one entry per CDR3 protein. The profile shows tens of thousands of distinct CDR3 sequences, 20% to 25% of them singletons. Study observations and caveats: Sequences matched to VDJdb favored anti-spike CD8 responses, while private and CD4 specificities were missed.

A word on this clonotype: The target antigen is unknown.

The chain couples TRBV15 to TRBJ1-4, with 7 nucleotides matching TRBD1. Sample: whole blood, taken at baseline. The sequence came from an adult who was a healthcare worker with PCR-confirmed SARS-CoV-2 infection or an uninfected control (not recorded which). CDR3 amino acids: CATSRSGTAGEKLFF. Written as DNA, the CDR3 is TGTGCCACCAGCAGGAGCGGGACAGCAGGAGAAAAACTGTTTTTT.